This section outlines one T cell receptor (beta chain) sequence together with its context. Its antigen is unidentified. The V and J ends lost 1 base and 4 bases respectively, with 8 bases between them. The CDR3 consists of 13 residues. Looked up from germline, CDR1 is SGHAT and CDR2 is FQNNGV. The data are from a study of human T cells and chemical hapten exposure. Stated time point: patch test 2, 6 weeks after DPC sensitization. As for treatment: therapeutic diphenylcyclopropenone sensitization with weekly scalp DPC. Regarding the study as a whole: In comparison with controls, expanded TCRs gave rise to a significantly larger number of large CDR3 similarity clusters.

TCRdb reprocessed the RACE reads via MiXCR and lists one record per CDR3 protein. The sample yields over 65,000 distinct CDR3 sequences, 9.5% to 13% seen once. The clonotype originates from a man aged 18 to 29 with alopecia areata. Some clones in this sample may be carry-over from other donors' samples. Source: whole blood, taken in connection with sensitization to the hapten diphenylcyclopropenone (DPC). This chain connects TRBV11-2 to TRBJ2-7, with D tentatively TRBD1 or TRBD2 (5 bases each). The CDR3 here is CASSLVGGYEQYV. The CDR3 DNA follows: TGTGCCAGCAGCTTAGTTGGGGGTTACGAGCAGTACGTC.